This TCR beta chain is from a study of PD-L1 blockade in urothelial cancer. In the study overall: T cells numbered a median of approximately 150,000 in the blood samples.

The method was immunoSEQ multiplex PCR; TCRdb's version includes in-frame clones alone and lacks a portion of them. The table lists under 120,000 clones, roughly 88% of them singletons. V was shortened by 3 bases and J by 8 bases, with 5 bases between the two germline ends. The CDR3 extends over 11 amino acids. Per germline, CDR1 SGHAT and CDR2 FQNNGV. The receptor was derived from a middle-aged man with urothelial cancer. The chain carries TRBV11-2 and TRBJ2-1, with no clear D. Sequencing was performed on PBMCs, taken around atezolizumab (anti-PD-L1) treatment. The CDR3 sequence: CASSFLDEQFF. CDR3 nucleotide sequence: TGTGCCAGCAGCTTTTTAGATGAGCAGTTCTTC.